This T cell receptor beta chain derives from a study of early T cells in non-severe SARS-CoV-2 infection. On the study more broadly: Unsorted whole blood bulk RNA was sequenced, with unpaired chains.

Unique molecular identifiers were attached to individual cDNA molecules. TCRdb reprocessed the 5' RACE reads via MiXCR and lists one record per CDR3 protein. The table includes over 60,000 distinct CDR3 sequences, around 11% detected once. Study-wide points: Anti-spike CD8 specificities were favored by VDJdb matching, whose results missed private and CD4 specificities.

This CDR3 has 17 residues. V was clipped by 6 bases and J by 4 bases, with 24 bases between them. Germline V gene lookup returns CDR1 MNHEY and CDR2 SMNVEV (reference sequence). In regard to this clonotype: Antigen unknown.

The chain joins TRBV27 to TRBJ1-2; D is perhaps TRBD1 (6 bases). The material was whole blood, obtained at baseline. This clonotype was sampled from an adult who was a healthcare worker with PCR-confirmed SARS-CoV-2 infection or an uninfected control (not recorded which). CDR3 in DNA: TGTGCCAGCAGCCTACAGGGAACGTCACAATGGCCCTATGGCTACACCTTC. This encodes CASSLQGTSQWPYGYTF.